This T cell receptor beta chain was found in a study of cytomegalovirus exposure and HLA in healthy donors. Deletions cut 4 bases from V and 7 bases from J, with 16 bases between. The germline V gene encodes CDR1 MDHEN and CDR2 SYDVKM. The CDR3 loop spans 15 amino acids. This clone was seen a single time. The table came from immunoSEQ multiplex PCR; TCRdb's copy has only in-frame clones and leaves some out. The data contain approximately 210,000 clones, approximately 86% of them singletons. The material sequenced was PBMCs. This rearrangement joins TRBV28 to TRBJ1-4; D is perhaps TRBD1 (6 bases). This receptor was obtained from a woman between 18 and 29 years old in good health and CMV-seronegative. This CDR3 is CASSSLTGGGEKLFF. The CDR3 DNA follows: TGTGCCAGCAGTTCTTTGACAGGTGGGGGTGAAAAACTGTTTTTT.